Following are 10 T cell receptor beta chains from one sample sequenced in a study of OX40 agonist ivuxolimab in advanced cancers. TCRdb keeps only in-frame clones here, not all; method: immunoSEQ multiplex PCR. Among tens of thousands of clones listed, around 90% were seen once. This specimen consisted of CD4+ or CD8+ T cells sorted from blood, obtained in a trial of the OX40 agonist ivuxolimab. These receptors all stem from an adult with an advanced solid tumor such as melanoma, head and neck, liver or kidney cancer.

The rearrangement uses TRBV5-8 and TRBJ2-2, with D possibly being TRBD1 (5 bases). Germline CDR1 and CDR2: SGHTS and YDEGEE. The CDR3 length is 12 residues. Trimming took 4 bases from V and 9 from J, leaving 10 bases between them. This chain's CDR3 is CASSMGPRELFF. CDR3 DNA sequence: TGTGCCAGCAGCATGGGGCCTCGGGAGCTGTTTTTT.

The chain combines TRBV30 with TRBJ1-4; D uncertain. CDR1 GTSNPN and CDR2 SVGIG come from the germline V gene (reference sequence). This CDR3 spans 13 amino acids. The V end was cut by 1 base, the J end by 15 bases, with 18 bases between. The chain's CDR3 is CAWSEVYIANLFF. CDR3 nucleotide sequence: TGTGCCTGGAGTGAAGTTTATATCGCCAACTTGTTTTTT.

The chain couples TRBV19 to TRBJ1-2; TRBD1 might be the D (6 bases). Looked up from germline, CDR1 is LNHDA and CDR2 is SQIVND (reference sequence). V lost 5 bases and J 8 bases, leaving 15 bases between the germline ends. This CDR3 comprises 13 residues. CDR3 sequence reads: CASSYGTSIGYTF. The CDR3 DNA reads TGTGCCAGTAGTTACGGGACATCGATCGGCTACACCTTC.

This chain uses TRBV19 with TRBJ2-7; 7 nucleotides align to TRBD1. After removal of 3 bases from V and 4 bases from J, the junction contained 3 bases not matched to a gene. CDR3 length equals 13 residues. Germline lookup yields CDR1 LNHDA and CDR2 SQIVND (reference sequence). The CDR3 DNA sequence: TGTGCCAGTAGTATGGGACAGAAGTACGAGCAGTACTTC. Encoded protein: CASSMGQKYEQYF.

V and J are TRBV28 and TRBJ1-1, with 7 nucleotides matching TRBD1. CDR3 length: 15 amino acids. The ends lost 7 bases at V and 0 bases at J; junction bases unmatched: 8. In germline, CDR1 is MDHEN, CDR2 SYDVKM. The CDR3 spells CASTLRGYLNTEAFF. DNA for the CDR3: TGTGCCAGCACCCTCAGGGGGTACCTGAACACTGAAGCTTTCTTT.

On this clone itself: The same CDR3 arises from other DNA sequences in this sample as well. The chain joins TRBV27 to TRBJ2-7; D is unclear. The germline V gene has CDR1 MNHEY and CDR2 SMNVEV (reference sequence). The CDR3 is made up of 13 amino acids. Trimming removed 5 bases from V and 9 bases from J, with 17 bases in between. This chain's CDR3 is CASSPRPRLGQYF. The CDR3 region has the DNA TGTGCCAGCAGTCCCCGACCAAGACTGGGGCAGTACTTC.

The gene calls are TRBV30 and TRBJ2-2, with unresolved D. Trimming took 0 bases from V and 7 from J, leaving 6 bases between them. The V gene's germline CDR1 is GTSNPN and CDR2 SVGIG (reference sequence). This CDR3 is built from 12 residues. As DNA, the CDR3 is TGTGCCTGGAGTGTGGGCATCGGGGAGCTGTTTTTT. Amino acid sequence: CAWSVGIGELFF.

V is TRBV4-1 and J is TRBJ2-7; D perhaps matches TRBD2 (6 bases). The CDR3 contains 13 residues. V gave up 3 bases and J gave up 4 bases, with 10 bases separating them. Looked up from germline, CDR1 is MGHRA and CDR2 is YSYEKL. CDR3 region: CASSQYGGYEQYF. CDR3 sequence (DNA): TGCGCCAGCAGCCAGTATGGAGGGTACGAGCAGTACTTC.

The CDR3 loop is CASSGDRGETQYF. The CDR3 DNA sequence: TGTGCCAGCTCCGGAGACAGGGGGGAGACCCAGTACTTC. The chain couples TRBV18 to TRBJ2-5; 9 nucleotides line up with TRBD1. The CDR3 is made up of 13 amino acids. Germline-derived CDR1 and CDR2 are KGHSH and LQKENI. J was trimmed by 5 bases and V by 6 bases; bases with no gene match: 4.

The chain employs TRBV27 and TRBJ1-4; unclear D gene. V gave up 2 bases and J gave up 5 bases, with 9 bases separating them. The CDR3 is 14 residues long. Per the germline V gene, CDR1 is MNHEY and CDR2 is SMNVEV (reference sequence). CDR3 DNA: TGTGCCAGCAGTTTAAGTGGTCCCAATGAAAAACTGTTTTTT. The encoded protein is CASSLSGPNEKLFF.